The rows below give T cell receptor beta chains drawn from one sample of a study of identifying expanded T cells in peripheral blood. Assay used: immunoSEQ multiplex PCR; TCRdb lists only in-frame clones, some missing. The sample yields roughly 100,000 clones, roughly 89% seen once. The specimen sequenced was blood. These TCRs come from a person aged 18-69 years in good health. Both conserved end residues are part of each CDR3. D genes are given only for firm matches.

D	V	length	CDR3
NA	TRBV19	15	CASSSIQGSGAEAFF
NA	TRBV4-3	15	CASSQSWGVYNEQFF
TRBD2	TRBV29-1	15	CSVSQGLAGSDTQYF
TRBD1	TRBV10-3	19	CAISEGTGGQRFLNTEAFF
NA	TRBV5-6	14	CASSLLSSYNEQFF
NA	TRBV7-8	16	CASSNPWGDPGNTIYF
TRBD1	TRBV5-1	17	CASSLGVVWDREYEQYF
TRBD1	TRBV4-1	20	CASSQVTGTGDFSGANVLTF
NA	TRBV29-1	13	CSFYRDMNTEAFF
TRBD1	TRBV28	16	CASSQHTGTVLDTQYF
NA	TRBV30	14	CAWSSGDGAQPQHF
NA	TRBV2	15	CASSVSGGGAYEQYF
NA	TRBV27	16	CASYSKTGLANYGYTF
TRBD1	TRBV7-9	13	CASSPWTGVEAFF
TRBD1	TRBV7-2	17	CASSFNTGGASGNTIYF
NA	TRBV28	18	CASSLDGGSRSYNSPLHF
NA	TRBV5-4	14	CASSLWEDTGELFF
TRBD1	TRBV5-1	15	CASSLDQGAFYEQYF
NA	TRBV9	14	CASSVGGLYNEQFF
TRBD1	TRBV6-1	13	CASSEGQGGGYTF
NA	TRBV7-2	13	CASAPFPNYGYTF
NA	TRBV9	13	CASSVAGNYGYTF
NA	TRBV5-1	14	CASSWAGPDYGYTF
NA	TRBV30	11	CAWSPQNEQFF
NA	TRBV7-2	11	CASSLRGAAFF
NA	TRBV7-9	13	CASSPGEVYGYTF
NA	TRBV6-5	14	CASSYTSVWAEAFF
NA	TRBV19	14	CASSSDTTPYEAFF
NA	TRBV2	14	CASRGTSYTGELFF
TRBD1	TRBV7-9	16	CASSKRQGPSTDTQYF
NA	TRBV9	14	CASSVVSGAGEAFF
NA	TRBV5-1	14	CASSTGTANTEAFF
NA	TRBV13	17	CASREWGEPYSGYEQYF
NA	TRBV10-3	16	CAISDSHEAGDTEAFF
NA	TRBV5-6	15	CASSRLQGNFAEAFF
NA	TRBV4-2	13	CASSQDSNQPQHF
NA	TRBV5-1	13	CATQQGVGSPLHF
TRBD1	TRBV5-4	16	CASSSPGQSPNYGYTF
NA	TRBV2	10	CASSAGEQFF
TRBD1	TRBV9	16	CARSGSGTGCRTEAFF
NA	TRBV7-2	15	CASEGGHSYNSPLHF
NA	TRBV5-1	13	CASSLMANTEAFF
NA	TRBV7-2	15	CASSPSGVYNSPLHF
NA	TRBV6-6	14	CASRFGAITYEQYF